This TCR beta chain derives from a study of blood T cell repertoires in COVID-19. Study as a whole: There were acute and convalescent COVID-19 samples, and they came from the United States, Italy and Spain.

Source study methods: Quantification of nucleated cells was approximated via reference gene primer amplification. This table comes from immunoSEQ multiplex PCR, and its TCRdb copy is limited to in-frame clones, with some not included. V, J and clone size derive from that table, while D and trimming were established from the DNA sequence. This sample has 150,000 to 200,000 clones; 80% to 90% occur once, and the top ten carry 8% to 10%. From germline, CDR1 is SGHTA and CDR2 FQGTGA. This CDR3 is built from 13 residues. The V and J ends lost 3 bases and 8 bases respectively, with 13 bases between them. The chain joins TRBV7-3 to TRBJ1-1; D is uncertain. The sequenced material came from peripheral blood. This sequence was found in a man aged 55 to 69 with acute or convalescent COVID-19. The CDR3, as DNA: TGTGCCAGCAGCTTGGACCGGGATTCAGAAGCTTTCTTT. This encodes CASSLDRDSEAFF.